The 7 T cell receptor beta chains listed next were all sequenced from one sample in a study of T-cell memory formation after mild COVID-19. One entry per CDR3 protein, called by TCRdb with MiXCR from the 5' RACE reads. The data contain under 400,000 distinct CDR3 sequences, around 30% of them singletons. The sample taken for sequencing was PBMCs or a T cell subset sorted from them (not recorded which). These receptors all come from an adult woman who had mild COVID-19 (a few samples of this study predate the infection). Cell type and time point are not known.

This clonotype showed up just a few times. J is TRBJ2-3 and V is TRBV7-9, with a possible D match to TRBD1 (6 bases). The length of the CDR3 is 15 residues. V shed 7 bases and J shed 3 bases, with 17 bases lying between them. CDR1 is SEHNR and CDR2 is FQNEAQ in the germline V gene (reference sequence). DNA of the CDR3: TGTGCCAGCAACCCAACCTGGGACACTACAGATACGCAGTATTTT. The encoded protein is CASNPTWDTTDTQYF.

V gene TRBV29-1 combines with J gene TRBJ2-3; D is perhaps TRBD2 (6 bases). V lost 6 bases to trimming and J lost 7 bases, with 17 bases between them. The CDR3 consists of 13 residues. In germline, CDR1 is SQVTM, CDR2 ANQGSEA. The CDR3 DNA sequence: TGCAGCGTAGATTTCCGGGACTCATATACGCAGTATTTT. It translates to CSVDFRDSYTQYF.

CDR3 nucleotides: TGTGCCAGCAGTGAAGGGATCGGGACGCAGTATTTT. It yields the protein CASSEGIGTQYF. This chain links TRBV6-1 with TRBJ2-3, with D unclear. This CDR3 contains 12 residues. Germline-derived CDR1 and CDR2 are MNHNS and SASEGT. V lost 1 base, J lost 9 bases, and 8 bases lay in between.

The genes are TRBV12-3 or TRBV12-4 and TRBJ2-3, with TRBD2 identical over 10 bases. J gave up 2 bases and V 4 bases, and 9 bases lay outside the gene matches. The length of the CDR3 is 17 residues. CDR3 region: CASSSLAGGRPTDTQYF. The DNA of the CDR3 is TGTGCCAGCAGTTCCTTAGCGGGGGGACGCCCCACAGATACGCAGTATTTT.

This clonotype was counted ten times or more. The chain recombines TRBV12-3 or TRBV12-4 with TRBJ2-5, with D perhaps TRBD1 or TRBD2 (5 bases each). This CDR3 comprises 12 residues. The V and J ends lost 4 bases and 6 bases respectively, with 9 bases between them. Here the CDR3 DNA reads TGTGCCAGCAGTTCAGGGAGTCAGACCCAGTACTTC. Translation gives CASSSGSQTQYF.

The chain links TRBV20-1 to TRBJ2-5; D is uncertain. This CDR3 has 13 amino acids. V was shortened by 3 bases and J by 3 bases, with 11 bases between the two germline ends. Looked up from germline, CDR1 is DFQATT and CDR2 is SNEGSKA (reference sequence). For the CDR3, the DNA is TGCAGTGCTAGTCGGACCCAGAAAGAGACCCAGTACTTC. It is translated as CSASRTQKETQYF.

This chain joins TRBV27 and TRBJ2-7; possible D gene TRBD2, 5 bases. CDR3 size: 13 residues. Trimming removed 2 bases at V and 2 bases at J, with 7 bases between. Germline assignment: CDR1 MNHEY and CDR2 SMNVEV (reference sequence). The DNA for the CDR3 is TGTGCCAGCAGTTTACAGGAGGCCTACGAGCAGTACTTC. Translation: CASSLQEAYEQYF.